These T cell receptor beta chains were read from a single sample in a study of blood T cells in healthy people across ages. TCRdb independently ran MiXCR on the 5' RACE reads; one entry per CDR3 protein. The table records 800,000 or so distinct CDR3 sequences, approximately 65% of them present only once. Sequences were obtained from blood. These receptors came from a man in his thirties or forties in good health. The CDR3 runs from the conserved cysteine through the conserved F or W. Fields, in order: V gene, J gene, clone size, D gene, CDR3 DNA, CDR3 protein. A D gene is named only where the DNA matches it firmly. For some rows the clone size is stated as once, few or many, or as a class when expanded; others skip it.

>TRBV7-9|TRBJ1-2|few|.
TGTGCCAGCAGCTCCGGGGCAGCTAACTATGGCTACACCTTC
CASSSGAANYGYTF
>TRBV2|TRBJ2-1|once|TRBD2
TGTGCCAGCAGTGATAGTAGCGGGGGGGACAATGAGCAGTTCTTC
CASSDSSGGDNEQFF
>TRBV29-1|TRBJ2-5|.|.
TGCAGCGTTGACGGACCCAAAGGGGAGACCCAGTACTTC
CSVDGPKGETQYF
>TRBV4-1|TRBJ1-2|.|TRBD1
TGCGCCAGCAGCCCCACAGGGGCCGTCAACTATGGCTACACCTTC
CASSPTGAVNYGYTF
>TRBV20-1|TRBJ1-4|.|TRBD1
TGCAGTGCCTCATGGACAGGGACTAATGAAAAACTGTTTTTT
CSASWTGTNEKLFF
>TRBV30|TRBJ1-4|.|TRBD1
TGTGCCTGGGGCGAACAGGGGGCGCAGTGGAAACTGTTTTTT
CAWGEQGAQWKLFF
>TRBV7-2|TRBJ2-1|.|.
TGTGCCAGCAGCTTAGAGGGGTCGGGGCCTCCTTACAATGAGCAGTTCTTC
CASSLEGSGPPYNEQFF
>TRBV5-1|TRBJ2-7|.|TRBD2
TGCGCCAGCAGCCTTACGACTAGCGGGGGATTCGAGCAGTACTTC
CASSLTTSGGFEQYF
>TRBV21-1|TRBJ2-3|.|.
TGTGCCAGCATTCGGACGGCCGGTAGCACAGATACGCAGTATTTT
CASIRTAGSTDTQYF
>TRBV29-1|TRBJ2-3|.|.
TGCAGCGTTGTGGAGGCCACGGATACGCAGTATTTT
CSVVEATDTQYF
>TRBV25-1|TRBJ2-5|.|TRBD2
TGTGCCAGCAGTGAATTTGGGAGGGCGACTCAAGAGACCCAGTACTTC
CASSEFGRATQETQYF
>TRBV3-1|TRBJ2-3|few|TRBD1
TGTGCCAGTTGGGACAGGGGCACAGATACGCAGTATTTT
CASWDRGTDTQYF
>TRBV10-3|TRBJ2-4|.|.
TGTGCCATCAGTGAGTCGACTCAGTGGGAGCAGTACTTC
CAISESTQWEQYF
>TRBV10-3|TRBJ2-1|.|TRBD1
TGTGCCATCAGTCCGGAGGACAGGGAAAGGGACAATGAGCAGTTCTTC
CAISPEDRERDNEQFF
>TRBV11-2|TRBJ2-4|.|.
TGTGCCAGCAGCTTAGATCAAGGGTCCCTCGACATTCAGTACTTC
CASSLDQGSLDIQYF
>TRBV27|TRBJ1-2|few|TRBD1
TGTGCCAGCAAAATCCGGGACAGGTCTAACTATGGCTACACCTTC
CASKIRDRSNYGYTF
>TRBV6-1|TRBJ1-5|.|.
TGTGCCAGCACCCTGGGGCCCTATAGCAATCAGCCCCAGCATTTT
CASTLGPYSNQPQHF
>TRBV5-5|TRBJ2-5|.|.
TGTGCCAGCAGCTTCGGCGTGGGCCAAGAGACCCAGTACTTC
CASSFGVGQETQYF
>TRBV7-2|TRBJ2-7|.|TRBD2
TGTGCCAGCAGCTTGGGACTAGCGTTTCCCTACGAGCAGTACTTC
CASSLGLAFPYEQYF
>TRBV19|TRBJ2-7|.|TRBD1
TGTGCCAGTAGTTCCTCGACAGGGGAGTACGAGCAGTACTTC
CASSSSTGEYEQYF
>TRBV24-1|TRBJ2-6|.|.
TGTGCCACCAGTGATCCGGGACGGAGCTCTGGGGCCAACGTCCTGACTTTC
CATSDPGRSSGANVLTF
>TRBV6-2/TRBV6-3|TRBJ2-6|few|TRBD1
TGTGCCAGCACCAGGGTCAGGGGAGACAGGGGATCCTCTGGGGCCAACGTCCTGACTTTC
CASTRVRGDRGSSGANVLTF
>TRBV4-3|TRBJ2-3|.|.
TGCGCCAGCAGCCAAGATCTCCGGCCAGATACGCAGTATTTT
CASSQDLRPDTQYF
>TRBV29-1|TRBJ2-3|once|.
TGCAGCGTTGAAGTGGGCAGGGGTCCAGATACGCAGTATTTT
CSVEVGRGPDTQYF
>TRBV12-3/TRBV12-4|TRBJ1-5|.|.
TGTGCCAGCAGCCCTTCGAAAGCTGCCGTGACCCAGCATTTT
CASSPSKAAVTQHF
>TRBV5-1|TRBJ2-3|.|.
TGCGCCAGCAGCGAGGACCAGACTAGCACAGATACGCAGTATTTT
CASSEDQTSTDTQYF
>TRBV12-3/TRBV12-4|TRBJ2-3|.|TRBD2
TGTGCCAGCAGTGCTGCCGGGACTAGCGGCCGCATCACAGATACGCAGTATTTT
CASSAAGTSGRITDTQYF
>TRBV4-3|TRBJ2-3|.|.
TGCGCCAGCAGCCAGTTTCGACAGTACACAGATACGCAGTATTTT
CASSQFRQYTDTQYF
>TRBV7-9|TRBJ1-2|.|TRBD1
TGTGCCAGCAGCCTCATCGAGGACAGGGGGCATGGCTACACCTTC
CASSLIEDRGHGYTF
>TRBV27|TRBJ1-4|once|.
TGTGCCAGCAGTTTAATAACTAATGAAAAACTGTTTTTT
CASSLITNEKLFF
>TRBV19|TRBJ2-7|once|.
TGTGCCAGTAGCGAGCAGGCGAGCTCCTACGAGCAGTACTTC
CASSEQASSYEQYF
>TRBV7-2|TRBJ2-7|.|.
TGTGCCAGCAGCTTAGTTAGCGGAGGGGGCAGGGCTGCCGAGCAGTACTTC
CASSLVSGGGRAAEQYF
>TRBV20-1|TRBJ2-1|.|TRBD2
TGCAGTGCACGAAATAGCGGGGGGGCGGGATACAATGAGCAGTTCTTC
CSARNSGGAGYNEQFF
>TRBV4-3|TRBJ2-7|.|TRBD2
TGCGCCAGCAGCCAAGGCGGGGGGAGAGGAGCTTACGAGCAGTACTTC
CASSQGGGRGAYEQYF
>TRBV12-3/TRBV12-4|TRBJ2-7|.|.
TGTGCCAGCAGTTTCTCTCCAGGGTTCTACGAGCAGTACTTC
CASSFSPGFYEQYF
>TRBV28|TRBJ2-1|.|TRBD2
TGTGCCAGCAGTCTCACGGGGGGGTCCCAGCCTAATGAGCAGTTCTTC
CASSLTGGSQPNEQFF
>TRBV7-2|TRBJ2-5|.|.
TGTGCCAGCAGCTTAGGACCTACCCAAGAGACCCAGTACTTC
CASSLGPTQETQYF
>TRBV18|TRBJ2-5|.|TRBD1
TGTGCCAGCTCGCCGATCGGGGTCAGGGGGCAAGAGACCCAGTACTTC
CASSPIGVRGQETQYF
>TRBV15|TRBJ2-1|few|TRBD1
TGTGCCACCAGCAGCGGGACAGGGGGGATCCTAGACTACAATGAGCAGTTCTTC
CATSSGTGGILDYNEQFF
>TRBV15|TRBJ1-2|.|.
TGTGCCACCAGGGCGGTCACCGCTAACTATGGCTACACCTTC
CATRAVTANYGYTF
>TRBV14|TRBJ2-3|.|TRBD2
TGTGCCAGCAGCCAAGAACTAGCGGCCGCAGATACGCAGTATTTT
CASSQELAAADTQYF
>TRBV28|TRBJ1-2|once|.
TGTGCCAGCAGTTTACGGGGGAGCTCTGCCTATGGCTACACCTTC
CASSLRGSSAYGYTF
>TRBV20-1|TRBJ1-6|.|.
TGCAGTGCTAGAGCCTCTCCCGCCCGAGGCCTTTCACCCCTCCACTTT
CSARASPARGLSPLHF
>TRBV28|TRBJ2-2|.|TRBD2
TGTGCCAGCAGTTTAAAACTAGCGGGGGGCTTCGCCGGGGAGCTGTTTTTT
CASSLKLAGGFAGELFF
>TRBV6-6|TRBJ2-2|.|.
TGTGCCAGCAGTGGGTCCTCGATCCGGGAGCTGTTTTTT
CASSGSSIRELFF
>TRBV24-1|TRBJ2-1|.|TRBD1
TGTGCCACCAGTGAGGACAGGGTGATGAATGAGCAGTTCTTC
CATSEDRVMNEQFF
>TRBV20-1|TRBJ1-2|.|.
TGCAGTGCCCCCTGGGAAAACTATGGCTACACCTTC
CSAPWENYGYTF
>TRBV7-9|TRBJ1-4|.|.
TGTGCCAGCAGCTTAGGAAGTCCCACTAATGAAAAACTGTTTTTT
CASSLGSPTNEKLFF
>TRBV7-2|TRBJ2-3|few|.
TGTGCCAGCAGCCTCAGGGGTTTGGGGGCAGATACGCAGTATTTT
CASSLRGLGADTQYF
>TRBV10-3|TRBJ1-2|.|.
TGTGCCATCAGTGAGTCGATGGCAGGGGACCCCGGTGGCTACACCTTC
CAISESMAGDPGGYTF
>TRBV11-2|TRBJ2-3|.|.
TGTGCCAGCAACGGGCTTCTGGCTACAGATACGCAGTATTTT
CASNGLLATDTQYF
>TRBV5-1|TRBJ2-1|.|TRBD2
TGCGCCAGCAGGGACGTCCGGGGGGGCCTAAATGAGCAGTTCTTC
CASRDVRGGLNEQFF
>TRBV29-1|TRBJ1-1|few|.
TGCAGCGAAACAGTGAACACTGAAGCTTTCTTT
CSETVNTEAFF
>TRBV7-3|TRBJ2-1|.|.
TGTGCCAGCAGCCTCAGACCGGGACGTAGCTCCTACAATGGGCAGTTCTTC
CASSLRPGRSSYNGQFF